Sequencing of this T cell receptor (beta chain) was carried out in a study of blood T cell repertoires in COVID-19. In the study's own analysis: For nucleated cells, counts were estimated from reference gene primer amplification. TCRdb keeps only in-frame clones here, not all; method: immunoSEQ multiplex PCR. V and J calls and clone size are copied from that table; D and trimming were computed from the DNA. The table shows 350,000 to 400,000 clones, with approximately 90% occurring only once. V trimming: 4 bases; J trimming: 6 bases; junction bases outside the gene matches: 17. The CDR3 totals 17 residues. Germline CDR1 and CDR2: SGHVS and FNYEAQ.

The chain has TRBV7-6 and TRBJ1-2; 7 bases agree with TRBD1. The receptor was derived from a woman aged 40-49 years who had been exposed to COVID-19. Input material: PBMCs or T cells enriched from blood (not recorded which). The CDR3 here is CASSSKGQVWTRNGYTF. For the CDR3, the DNA is TGTGCCAGCAGCTCTAAAGGACAGGTATGGACGAGGAATGGCTACACCTTC.